What follows are 26 T cell receptor beta chains derived from one specimen sequenced in a study of Ad26.COV2.S vaccination and SARS-CoV-2 variants. Assay used: immunoSEQ multiplex PCR; TCRdb lists only in-frame clones, some missing. Counted here are about 460,000 clones, 80% to 90% occurring once; the ten biggest clones make up 1.7%. The treatment is: 15 to 20 received Ad26.COV2.S at low or high dose, single or two shots; about 5 received placebo; per-sample allocation not given. Day 63 following the first vaccine or placebo injection was when the samples were taken. The sample consisted of peripheral blood, taken in a trial of Ad26.COV2.S vaccine versus placebo. These receptors were taken from a person between 18 and 65 years old who received the Ad26.COV2.S COVID-19 vaccine or a placebo.

The genes are TRBV5-1 and TRBJ2-2; TRBD2 might be the D (6 bases). Per germline, CDR1 SGHRS and CDR2 YFSETQ. This CDR3 region has 13 residues. The germline V and J ends were trimmed by 4 bases and 5 bases, with 9 bases remaining between them. The DNA of the CDR3 is TGCGCCAGCAGCCGACTAGTTACCGGGGAGCTGTTTTTT. Translated, it gives CASSRLVTGELFF.

The CDR3: CAISDSGAAGDEQFF. CDR3 coding DNA: TGTGCCATCAGTGATAGCGGGGCGGCTGGGGATGAGCAGTTCTTC. The J gene is TRBJ2-1, the V gene TRBV10-3; TRBD2 agrees at 8 bases. V shed 3 bases, J shed 8 bases, and the junction held 9 bases outside the gene matches. Per the germline V gene, CDR1 is ENHRY and CDR2 is SYGVKD. There are 15 residues in the CDR3.

This clone was recorded only once. The V and J genes are TRBV2 and TRBJ1-2; D gene ambiguous. The CDR3 extends over 13 amino acids. CDR1 SNHLY and CDR2 FYNNEI come from the germline V gene. V lost 7 bases to trimming and J lost 5 bases, with 14 bases between them. The CDR3 nucleotides read TGTGCCAGCAACGGGCTGCAGTGGTATGGCTACACCTTC. Translation: CASNGLQWYGYTF.

In this sample, this clone turned up a few times. V and J are TRBV30 and TRBJ1-3, with TRBD1 matching over 7 bases. The V gene's germline CDR1 is GTSNPN and CDR2 SVGIG (reference sequence). The V gene end was trimmed by 3 bases and the J gene end by 2 bases; junction bases not matched to a gene: 1. CDR3 length: 13 amino acids. This CDR3 is CAWRQGAGNTIYF. The CDR3, as DNA: TGTGCCTGGAGGCAGGGGGCTGGAAACACCATATATTTT.

The gene calls are TRBV27 and TRBJ2-7, with 8 positions matching TRBD1. This CDR3 is 16 amino acids long. The V gene's germline CDR1 is MNHEY and CDR2 SMNVEV (reference sequence). V dropped 5 bases and J dropped 4; count of bases not matched to a gene: 13. Here the CDR3 DNA reads TGTGCCAGCAGTCCCTCTCCGACAGGGGCTCTATACGAGCAGTACTTC. It yields the protein CASSPSPTGALYEQYF.

V usage is TRBV19 and J usage is TRBJ2-7; 13 positions match TRBD2. The CDR3 length is 17 residues. With 3 bases clipped from V and 4 bases from J, the junction kept 9 bases outside the gene matches. Germline CDR1 and CDR2: LNHDA and SQIVND (reference sequence). This CDR3 is CASSIRTSGSRRYEQYF. The CDR3 DNA follows: TGTGCCAGTAGTATCCGGACTAGCGGGAGTCGGCGGTACGAGCAGTACTTC.

The chain uses TRBV2 and TRBJ1-1, with D tentatively TRBD1 (5 bases). The length of the CDR3 is 14 residues. Trimming took 6 bases from V and 5 from J, leaving 16 bases between them. Germline lookup yields CDR1 SNHLY and CDR2 FYNNEI. The CDR3 spells CASRAYGEGTEAFF. CDR3 nucleotides: TGTGCCAGCAGGGCATATGGGGAGGGGACTGAAGCTTTCTTT.

V is TRBV28 and J is TRBJ2-7; TRBD2 agrees at 14 bases. Looked up from germline, CDR1 is MDHEN and CDR2 is SYDVKM. Trimming took 5 bases from V and 4 from J; bases not matched to a gene: 13. The CDR3 is made up of 18 amino acids. The CDR3 DNA reads TGTGCCAGCAGTCCTTCGGGACTAGCGGGAGTGCGGGGTTACGAGCAGTACTTC. This gives the protein CASSPSGLAGVRGYEQYF.

The CDR3 loop reads CASSRVAIWLAGVEGETQYF. The CDR3 nucleotides read TGTGCCAGCAGCCGAGTCGCTATTTGGCTAGCGGGAGTTGAGGGAGAGACCCAGTACTTC. The chain recombines TRBV7-8 with TRBJ2-5, with TRBD2 identical over 10 bases. V lost 5 bases, J lost 4 bases, and 22 bases stayed unmatched. Germline CDR1 reads SGHVS; CDR2 reads FQNEAQ. The CDR3 contains 20 residues.

This rearrangement joins TRBV6-5 to TRBJ2-7, with 7 bases aligning to TRBD2. V was clipped by 1 base and J by 2 bases; unmatched bases: 2. Germline CDR1 MNHEY, CDR2 SVGAGI. The CDR3 has 14 residues. The DNA of the CDR3 is TGTGCCAGCAGTTACTGGGGGGGTCCCTACGAGCAGTACTTC. Encoded protein: CASSYWGGPYEQYF.

The rearrangement links TRBV3-1 (or the pseudogene TRBV3-2) to TRBJ2-7; D is uncertain. Between the trimmed V and J ends, which lost 1 base and 5 bases, there was a span of 15 bases. The CDR3 loop spans 15 amino acids. From germline, CDR1 is LGHDT and CDR2 YNNKEL (reference sequence). CDR3 residues: CASSQVVGQADEQYF. In DNA form, the CDR3 reads TGTGCCAGCAGCCAAGTTGTCGGGCAGGCCGACGAGCAGTACTTC.

The genes are TRBV18 and TRBJ2-2; TRBD1 is a possible D gene (6 bases). CDR3 length: 15 amino acids. CDR1 and CDR2 from the germline V gene are KGHSH and LQKENI. V lost 2 bases to trimming and J lost 5 bases, with 12 bases between them. CDR3 coding DNA: TGTGCCAGCTCACCAAGGCAGGGGAATACCGGGGAGCTGTTTTTT. Its protein product is CASSPRQGNTGELFF.

This clone has only a few counts. The rearrangement uses TRBV19 and TRBJ2-3; 14 bases align to TRBD2. This CDR3 comprises 16 residues. Per the germline V gene, CDR1 is LNHDA and CDR2 is SQIVND (reference sequence). V was clipped by 10 bases and J by 2 bases; unmatched bases: 8. CDR3 DNA: TGTGCCACCACGAGGACTAGCGGGGGGCCCACAGATACGCAGTATTTT. Amino acid sequence: CATTRTSGGPTDTQYF.

The chain has TRBV10-3 and TRBJ2-5, with D tentatively TRBD2 (6 bases). The V end lost 10 bases, the J end lost 2 bases, and 20 bases lay between the germline ends. The CDR3 runs 15 residues. Germline CDR1 is ENHRY and CDR2 is SYGVKD. CDR3: CAKLPTSLRQETQYF. CDR3 coding DNA: TGTGCCAAATTACCGACTAGTCTGCGACAAGAGACCCAGTACTTC.

This chain joins TRBV14 and TRBJ2-7; D call uncertain. Germline-derived CDR1 and CDR2 are SGHDN and FVKESK. Trimming removed 2 bases from V and 0 bases from J, with 5 bases in between. CDR3 length: 13 amino acids. The CDR3 sequence: CASSQYRSYEQYF. CDR3 nucleotides: TGTGCCAGCAGCCAATATCGCTCCTACGAGCAGTACTTC. Looking up the rest from reference TRBV14 and TRBJ2-7 gives the full variable domain: EAGVTQFPSHSVIEKGQTVTLRCDPISGHDNLYWYRRVMGKEIKFLLHFVKESKQDESGMPNNRFLAERTGGTYSTLKVQPAELEDSGVYFCASSQYRSYEQYFGPGTRLTVT.

The chain employs TRBV19 and TRBJ1-5; 9 bases align to TRBD1. The germline V gene encodes CDR1 LNHDA and CDR2 SQIVND (reference sequence). This CDR3 region has 15 residues. J lost 6 bases, V lost 6 bases, and 9 bases had no gene match. CDR3 sequence reads: CASRTRDRVSQPQHF. The CDR3 DNA is TGTGCCAGTAGGACCCGGGACAGGGTATCTCAGCCCCAGCATTTT.

The V gene is TRBV30, the J gene TRBJ1-2; maybe TRBD1 (5 bases). CDR1 and CDR2 (germline): GTSNPN, SVGIG (reference sequence). The V gene lost 0 bases and the J gene lost 13 bases, with 18 bases spanning the gap. CDR3 length equals 13 residues. The CDR3 is CAWSVGTPGRSTF. The CDR3 DNA is TGTGCCTGGAGTGTAGGGACCCCTGGGCGCTCCACCTTC. Variable domain in full (rest from reference TRBV30 and TRBJ1-2): SQTIHQWPATLVQPVGSPLSLECTVEGTSNPNLYWYRQAAGRGLQLLFYSVGIGQISSEVPQNLSASRPQDRQFILSSKKLLLSDSGFYLCAWSVGTPGRSTFGSGTRLTVV.

The J gene is TRBJ2-7, the V gene TRBV18; D possibly uses TRBD1 or TRBD2 (7 bases each). This CDR3 has 15 residues. The V end lost 4 bases, the J end lost 2 bases, and 15 bases lay between the germline ends. Germline values: CDR1 KGHSH, CDR2 LQKENI. The CDR3 region is CASSQSGTDPYEQYF. CDR3 sequence (DNA): TGTGCCAGCTCACAAAGCGGGACAGACCCCTACGAGCAGTACTTC.

The gene calls are TRBV10-1 and TRBJ2-7; D perhaps matches TRBD1 (6 bases). V lost 0 bases to trimming and J lost 6 bases, with 15 bases between them. The CDR3 loop spans 15 amino acids. Germline-derived CDR1 and CDR2 are WNHNN and SYGVQD (reference sequence). The chain's CDR3 is CASSESVGAWGEQYF. DNA of the CDR3: TGCGCCAGCAGTGAGTCCGTGGGGGCCTGGGGCGAGCAGTACTTC.

This chain links TRBV24-1 with TRBJ2-2; 8 bases line up with TRBD1. Looked up from germline, CDR1 is KGHDR and CDR2 is SFDVKD. Trimming removed 3 bases from V and 2 bases from J; junction bases left unmatched: 4. The CDR3 is 16 amino acids. CDR3 amino acids: CATSDAGTGNTGELFF. For the CDR3, the DNA is TGTGCCACCAGTGATGCCGGGACAGGAAACACCGGGGAGCTGTTTTTT.

The V call is TRBV15, the J call TRBJ2-1; TRBD1 agrees at 11 bases. CDR1 is LNHNV, CDR2 YYDKDF, per germline (reference sequence). The CDR3 has 16 amino acids. The V gene end was trimmed by 0 bases and the J gene end by 4 bases; junction bases not matched to a gene: 2. CDR3: CATSRDGTGGYNEQFF. In DNA form, the CDR3 reads TGTGCCACCAGCAGAGATGGGACAGGGGGATACAATGAGCAGTTCTTC.

The chain couples TRBV7-9 to TRBJ1-6; TRBD1 is a possible D gene (5 bases). This CDR3 has 16 residues. Germline CDR1 is SEHNR and CDR2 is FQNEAQ (reference sequence). Trimming removed 1 base from V and 18 bases from J, with 25 bases in between. CDR3 nucleotide sequence: TGTGCCAGCAGCTTAGGCTCCCCAGGGACCTTAGTGGATTACCACTTT. Translating gives CASSLGSPGTLVDYHF.

The chain is built from TRBV28 and TRBJ1-2; D may be TRBD1 (5 bases). The V gene's germline CDR1 is MDHEN and CDR2 SYDVKM. Trimming left V 7 bases short and J 4 bases short, with 19 bases between. The CDR3 extends over 15 amino acids. The DNA of the CDR3 is TGTGCCAGCACCATCCCCGGGGGACCTTCCTATGGCTACACCTTC. This translates into CASTIPGGPSYGYTF.

The rearrangement links TRBV19 to TRBJ1-1; D not resolved. Trimming took 6 bases from V and 2 from J, leaving 7 bases between them. CDR1 is LNHDA and CDR2 is SQIVND in the germline V gene (reference sequence). CDR3 length: 12 amino acids. In DNA, the CDR3 is TGTGCCAGTAGAAGCGGAAACACTGAAGCTTTCTTT. Its translation is CASRSGNTEAFF.

The chain links TRBV4-1 to TRBJ2-3; 7 bases agree with TRBD2. Trimming cost V 4 bases and J 2 bases; bases outside gene matches: 9. Per the germline V gene, CDR1 is MGHRA and CDR2 is YSYEKL. The CDR3 has 16 amino acids. CDR3: CASSPVDGGYTDTQYF. The CDR3 DNA reads TGCGCCAGCAGCCCAGTCGACGGGGGGTACACAGATACGCAGTATTTT.

This chain connects TRBV7-9 to TRBJ2-7; the D is unclear. This CDR3 contains 15 residues. CDR1 and CDR2 from the germline V gene are SEHNR and FQNEAQ (reference sequence). Trimming left V 1 base short and J 2 bases short, with 12 bases between. The CDR3 protein is CASSLGSLATYEQYF. CDR3 bases: TGTGCCAGCAGCTTAGGCAGCCTGGCAACCTACGAGCAGTACTTC.